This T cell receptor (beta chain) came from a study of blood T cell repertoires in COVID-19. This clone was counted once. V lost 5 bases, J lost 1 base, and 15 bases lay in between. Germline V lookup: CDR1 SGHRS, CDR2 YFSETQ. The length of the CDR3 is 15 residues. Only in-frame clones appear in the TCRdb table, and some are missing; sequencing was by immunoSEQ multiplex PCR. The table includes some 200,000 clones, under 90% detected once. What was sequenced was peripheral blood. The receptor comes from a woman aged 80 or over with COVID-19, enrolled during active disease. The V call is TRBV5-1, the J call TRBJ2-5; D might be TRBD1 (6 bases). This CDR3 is CASSSSPGAQETQYF. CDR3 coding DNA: TGCGCCAGCAGTTCTTCCCCAGGGGCCCAAGAGACCCAGTACTTC.